What follows describes a single T cell receptor (beta chain). The data derive from a study of lymphopenia after photon versus proton radiotherapy. V dropped 6 bases and J dropped 3; count of bases not matched to a gene: 3. The CDR3 is 13 residues long. Germline V lookup: CDR1 KGHSH, CDR2 LQKENI. This table comes from immunoSEQ multiplex PCR, and its TCRdb copy is limited to in-frame clones, with some not included. The sample lists under 35,000 clones; over 70% were seen once. This chain links TRBV18 with TRBJ1-1, with TRBD1 matching over 8 bases. The TCR originated in a woman aged 70-85 years with pancreatic cancer. Sequences were derived from peripheral blood, sampled from a patient treated with proton-based radiotherapy. The CDR3 loop reads CASSQGADTEAFF. In nucleotides, the CDR3 is TGTGCCAGCTCCCAGGGGGCGGACACTGAAGCTTTCTTT.